A selection of T cell receptor beta chains follows, all from one sample in a study of cytomegalovirus exposure and HLA in healthy donors. Repertoires were generated with immunoSEQ multiplex PCR, while TCRdb's copy carries only in-frame clones and drops some. The repertoire holds 75,000 to 95,000 clones, with approximately 80% as singletons. Sample: PBMCs. These receptor sequences come from a human donor in good health. The CDR3 runs from the conserved cysteine through the conserved F or W. A D gene is named only where the DNA matches it firmly. Some rows mark clone size as missing; the rest say once, few, many or name a class of expanded clone.

cdr3_nt: TGCGCCAGCAGCTTGCAAGCGGGGATCCAAGAGACCCAGTACTTC
cdr3_aa: CASSLQAGIQETQYF
clone_size: -
v_call: TRBV5-1
d_call: TRBD2
j_call: TRBJ2-5

cdr3_nt: TGTGCCAGCAGCGCGGAGGAGGGGGCGGGAACTGAAGCTTTCTTT
cdr3_aa: CASSAEEGAGTEAFF
clone_size: few
v_call: TRBV9
d_call: TRBD1
j_call: TRBJ1-1

cdr3_nt: TGTGCCACCAGCAGACCCCAGGGGTGGGAGACCCAGTACTTC
cdr3_aa: CATSRPQGWETQYF
clone_size: -
v_call: TRBV15
d_call: -
j_call: TRBJ2-5

cdr3_nt: TGTGCCAGCAGTTGGGGGGGGGATCAGCCCCAGCATTTT
cdr3_aa: CASSWGGDQPQHF
clone_size: -
v_call: TRBV27
d_call: -
j_call: TRBJ1-5

cdr3_nt: TGCGCCAGCAGTTGGGCACAGGGGTCCGACGAGCAGTACTTC
cdr3_aa: CASSWAQGSDEQYF
clone_size: -
v_call: TRBV10-2
d_call: TRBD1
j_call: TRBJ2-7

cdr3_nt: TGTGCCAACGGGGGACAGGGCTCCTACGAGCAGTACTTC
cdr3_aa: CANGGQGSYEQYF
clone_size: -
v_call: TRBV6-1
d_call: TRBD1
j_call: TRBJ2-7

cdr3_nt: TGCGCCAGCAGCCAAGACTTGCCGAATTCAGCGGGGGACACAGATACGCAGTATTTT
cdr3_aa: CASSQDLPNSAGDTDTQYF
clone_size: -
v_call: TRBV4-3
d_call: TRBD2
j_call: TRBJ2-3

cdr3_nt: TGTGCCAGCAGCCAAGACCTAGGGTCGGGACAGCCCCAGAATTTT
cdr3_aa: CASSQDLGSGQPQNF
clone_size: -
v_call: TRBV2
d_call: TRBD1
j_call: TRBJ1-5

cdr3_nt: TGTGCCAGCAGCCCTCTCGGACAGGGATTGAACACTGAAGCTTTCTTT
cdr3_aa: CASSPLGQGLNTEAFF
clone_size: -
v_call: TRBV14
d_call: TRBD1
j_call: TRBJ1-1

cdr3_nt: TGCGCCAGCAGCCAAGTGTGGGCAGGGCCGGACGGCACCTACGAGCAGTACTTC
cdr3_aa: CASSQVWAGPDGTYEQYF
clone_size: -
v_call: TRBV4-1
d_call: -
j_call: TRBJ2-7

cdr3_nt: TGCGCCAGCAGCTTAGAAGGGTCGACAGGGAACACTGAAGCTTTCTTT
cdr3_aa: CASSLEGSTGNTEAFF
clone_size: -
v_call: TRBV5-1
d_call: -
j_call: TRBJ1-1

cdr3_nt: TGTGCCAGCAGCCATCCACTAGCGGGGGGGCAAGAGACCCAGTACTTC
cdr3_aa: CASSHPLAGGQETQYF
clone_size: -
v_call: TRBV4-2
d_call: TRBD2
j_call: TRBJ2-5

cdr3_nt: TGTGCCAGCAGCTTCTCAGATACGCAGTATTTT
cdr3_aa: CASSFSDTQYF
clone_size: -
v_call: TRBV7-9
d_call: -
j_call: TRBJ2-3

cdr3_nt: TGTGCCAGCCGGACAGGGAGCTACGAGCAGTACTTC
cdr3_aa: CASRTGSYEQYF
clone_size: -
v_call: TRBV27
d_call: TRBD1
j_call: TRBJ2-7

cdr3_nt: TGTGCCAGCAGCTTAATGGGACCCGGGACAGGGGTTTATGGCTACACCTTC
cdr3_aa: CASSLMGPGTGVYGYTF
clone_size: -
v_call: TRBV7-8
d_call: TRBD1
j_call: TRBJ1-2

cdr3_nt: TGCGCCAGCAGCCAAGAGGGTCCCATAGAGGCCACAGATACGCAGTATTTT
cdr3_aa: CASSQEGPIEATDTQYF
clone_size: -
v_call: TRBV4-3
d_call: -
j_call: TRBJ2-3

cdr3_nt: TGTGCCAGCAGCCCACAAGAGACCCAGTACTTC
cdr3_aa: CASSPQETQYF
clone_size: -
v_call: TRBV2
d_call: -
j_call: TRBJ2-5